Listed below are T cell receptor beta chains from one sample, sequenced in a study of blood T cell repertoires in COVID-19. The table came from immunoSEQ multiplex PCR; TCRdb's copy has only in-frame clones and leaves some out. The sample includes roughly 240,000 clones, approximately 85% of them seen just once. Sequencing was done on a sample of PBMCs or T cells enriched from blood (not recorded which). All receptors come from a woman between 45 and 60 years old with acute COVID-19. Each CDR3 is given with its conserved first and last residue. The order of the fields is J gene, V gene, D gene, clone size, CDR3 protein, CDR3 DNA. D genes are given only for firm matches. Clone size is given for some rows only: seen once, a few or many times, or a class if the clone is expanded.

J: TRBJ1-3
V: TRBV19
D: TRBD1
size: .
CDR3: CASSMRGQGNTIYF
DNA: TGTGCCAGTAGTATGAGGGGACAGGGGAACACCATATATTTT

J: TRBJ2-7
V: TRBV27
D: .
size: .
CDR3: CASSFGGFSSYEQYF
DNA: TGTGCCAGCAGTTTTGGAGGATTTAGCTCCTACGAGCAGTACTTC

J: TRBJ1-1
V: TRBV6-5
D: TRBD1
size: .
CDR3: CASRRDRVETEAFF
DNA: TGTGCCAGCAGGCGGGACAGGGTAGAGACTGAAGCTTTCTTT

J: TRBJ2-7
V: TRBV11-2
D: .
size: few
CDR3: CASSLHGGRGPEEQYF
DNA: TGTGCCAGCAGCTTACACGGTGGGCGGGGGCCCGAGGAGCAGTACTTC

J: TRBJ2-5
V: TRBV5-4
D: TRBD1
size: .
CDR3: CASSPPGQGLKTQYF
DNA: TGTGCCAGCAGCCCCCCGGGACAGGGGCTGAAGACCCAGTACTTC

J: TRBJ2-1
V: TRBV6-5
D: .
size: .
CDR3: CATREAYNEQFF
DNA: TGTGCCACCAGAGAGGCCTACAATGAGCAGTTCTTC

J: TRBJ2-1
V: TRBV10-3
D: .
size: .
CDR3: CAISDPDTDPYNEQFF
DNA: TGTGCCATCAGTGATCCAGACACTGACCCCTACAATGAGCAGTTCTTC

J: TRBJ2-3
V: TRBV5-4
D: .
size: once
CDR3: CASSPRPSTDTQYF
DNA: TGTGCCAGCAGCCCGCGCCCTAGCACAGATACGCAGTATTTT

J: TRBJ1-2
V: TRBV7-9
D: TRBD1
size: .
CDR3: CASSLAGWDRRNYGYTF
DNA: TGTGCCAGCAGCTTAGCTGGATGGGACAGGCGGAACTATGGCTACACCTTC

J: TRBJ2-6
V: TRBV5-1
D: .
size: .
CDR3: CASSLGLRGAANPSGANVLTF
DNA: TGCGCCAGCAGCTTGGGGCTCAGGGGTGCGGCTAACCCCTCTGGGGCCAACGTCCTGACTTTC

J: TRBJ1-6
V: TRBV12-3/TRBV12-4
D: .
size: .
CDR3: CASRIHGSPLHF
DNA: TGTGCCAGCAGGATTCACGGTTCACCCCTCCACTTT

J: TRBJ1-1
V: TRBV2
D: .
size: .
CDR3: CASSVMGTGEAFF
DNA: TGTGCCAGCAGTGTGATGGGTACGGGTGAAGCTTTCTTT

J: TRBJ2-3
V: TRBV6-5
D: .
size: .
CDR3: CASSPTSRNTQYF
DNA: TGTGCCAGCAGTCCGACTAGTAGGAATACGCAGTATTTT

J: TRBJ2-1
V: TRBV5-6
D: .
size: .
CDR3: CASSLVGGGAKFF
DNA: .

J: TRBJ1-6
V: TRBV18
D: .
size: few
CDR3: CASSPDQGNSPLHF
DNA: TGTGCCAGCTCACCTGACCAGGGGAATTCACCCCTCCACTTT

J: TRBJ1-2
V: TRBV19
D: .
size: .
CDR3: CASSIPGGDGYTF
DNA: TGTGCCAGTAGTATTCCGGGAGGCGATGGCTACACCTTC

J: TRBJ1-2
V: TRBV27
D: .
size: .
CDR3: CASKRRVNYGYTF
DNA: TGTGCCAGCAAAAGGAGGGTCAACTATGGCTACACCTTC

J: TRBJ1-1
V: TRBV2
D: .
size: few
CDR3: CASIMRGPATEAFF
DNA: TGTGCCAGCATTATGCGCGGGCCCGCCACTGAAGCTTTCTTT

J: TRBJ1-4
V: TRBV4-1
D: TRBD1
size: .
CDR3: CASSPGYGTGDEKLFF
DNA: TGCGCCAGCAGTCCTGGATACGGGACAGGGGATGAAAAACTGTTTTTT

J: TRBJ2-1
V: TRBV3-1/TRBV3-2
D: TRBD2
size: many
CDR3: CASSQEGRGGRDEQFF
DNA: TGTGCCAGCAGCCAAGAGGGACGGGGGGGCCGAGATGAGCAGTTCTTC

J: TRBJ1-1
V: TRBV7-2
D: TRBD1
size: .
CDR3: CASSLFGQGLGNTEAFF
DNA: TGTGCCAGCAGCTTATTTGGACAGGGGTTGGGGAACACTGAAGCTTTCTTT

J: TRBJ1-2
V: TRBV13
D: .
size: .
CDR3: CASSSSLGLWYTF
DNA: TGTGCCAGCAGCTCCTCACTCGGTCTATGGTACACCTTC

J: TRBJ1-1
V: TRBV6-5
D: .
size: .
CDR3: CASSRGARVEAFF
DNA: TGTGCCAGCAGTCGGGGGGCGAGAGTTGAAGCTTTCTTT

J: TRBJ1-2
V: TRBV4-1
D: .
size: .
CDR3: CASGYLQSTGYTF
DNA: TGCGCCAGCGGTTACCTACAGTCAACGGGCTACACCTTC

J: TRBJ1-2
V: TRBV6-5
D: .
size: .
CDR3: CASIGQFLGDGYTF
DNA: TGTGCCAGCATCGGACAGTTTCTTGGGGATGGCTACACCTTC

J: TRBJ2-1
V: TRBV27
D: TRBD2
size: .
CDR3: CASSPGLAGDSYNEQFF
DNA: TGTGCCAGCAGTCCCGGACTAGCGGGGGACTCCTACAATGAGCAGTTCTTC

J: TRBJ2-5
V: TRBV11-2
D: TRBD1
size: .
CDR3: CASSSGTALDQETQYF
DNA: TGTGCCAGCAGCTCCGGGACAGCCCTGGACCAAGAGACCCAGTACTTC

J: TRBJ2-5
V: TRBV27
D: TRBD2
size: .
CDR3: CASRPSGGGETQYF
DNA: TGTGCCAGCCGCCCCAGCGGGGGCGGGGAGACCCAGTACTTC

J: TRBJ2-7
V: TRBV5-6
D: TRBD1
size: .
CDR3: CASSVLPGQGYDEQYF
DNA: TGTGCCAGCAGCGTACTTCCGGGACAGGGATACGACGAGCAGTACTTC

J: TRBJ2-3
V: TRBV10-3
D: TRBD2
size: .
CDR3: CAISGGTSGASTDTQYF
DNA: TGTGCCATCAGTGGGGGGACTAGCGGGGCTAGCACAGATACGCAGTATTTT

J: TRBJ1-1
V: TRBV10-1
D: TRBD1
size: .
CDR3: CASSRTGGEAFF
DNA: TGCGCCAGCAGTCGGACAGGGGGCGAAGCTTTCTTT

J: TRBJ2-1
V: TRBV5-6
D: .
size: .
CDR3: CASRGAIFREQFF
DNA: TGTGCCAGCCGGGGGGCCATATTCCGTGAGCAGTTCTTC

J: TRBJ2-7
V: TRBV29-1
D: TRBD1
size: .
CDR3: CSALKLTGTVYEQYF
DNA: TGCAGCGCACTCAAACTAACCGGGACAGTATACGAGCAGTACTTC

J: TRBJ2-2
V: TRBV18
D: .
size: .
CDR3: CASSPVTGANTGELFF
DNA: TGTGCCAGCTCACCAGTAACAGGAGCGAACACCGGGGAGCTGTTTTTT

J: TRBJ2-3
V: TRBV7-6
D: .
size: .
CDR3: CASSLGQVPADTQYF
DNA: TGTGCCAGCAGCTTGGGGCAAGTCCCGGCAGATACGCAGTATTTT